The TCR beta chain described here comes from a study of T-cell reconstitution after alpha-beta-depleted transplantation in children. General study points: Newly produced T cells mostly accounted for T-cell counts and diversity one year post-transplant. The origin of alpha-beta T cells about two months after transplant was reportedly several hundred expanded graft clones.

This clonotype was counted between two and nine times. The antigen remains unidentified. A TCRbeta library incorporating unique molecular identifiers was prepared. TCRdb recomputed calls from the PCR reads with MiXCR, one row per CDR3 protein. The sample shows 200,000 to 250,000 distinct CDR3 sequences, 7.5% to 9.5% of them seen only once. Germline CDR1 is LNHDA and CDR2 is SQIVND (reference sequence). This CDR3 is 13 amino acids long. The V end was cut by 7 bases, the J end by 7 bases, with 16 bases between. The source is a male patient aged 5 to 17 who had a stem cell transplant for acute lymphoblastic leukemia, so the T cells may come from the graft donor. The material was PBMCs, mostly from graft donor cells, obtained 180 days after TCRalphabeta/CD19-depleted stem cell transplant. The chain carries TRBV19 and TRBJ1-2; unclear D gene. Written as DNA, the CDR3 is TGTGCCAGTACCATTAGAGGAGAAGGTGGCTACACCTTC. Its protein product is CASTIRGEGGYTF.